The T cell receptor (beta chain) under discussion was sequenced for a study of blood T cell repertoires in COVID-19. Study summary: Spain, Italy and the United States supplied samples that represented acute and convalescent COVID-19. PBMCs, B-cell-depleted T cells, or T cells provided the cDNA or gDNA that made up the material.

Per the authors' pipeline: It was from reference gene primer amplification that nucleated cell counts were estimated. TCRdb's table, derived via immunoSEQ multiplex PCR, lists solely in-frame clones and lacks some. The D gene and trimming were derived from the DNA, and the V and J assignments and clone size from that table. The sample records over 600,000 clones, about nine tenths being singletons. CDR3 length: 13 residues. Between the trimmed V and J ends, which lost 6 bases and 7 bases, there was a span of 13 bases. From germline, CDR1 is MNHEY and CDR2 SVGAGI. The sample consisted of peripheral blood. The chain combines TRBV6-5 with TRBJ1-5; perhaps TRBD1 as D (6 bases). The receptor comes from a woman between 18 and 29 years old with acute or convalescent COVID-19. The CDR3 is CASSQQGEQPQHF. CDR3 DNA: TGTGCCAGCAGCCAACAGGGAGAACAGCCCCAGCATTTT.